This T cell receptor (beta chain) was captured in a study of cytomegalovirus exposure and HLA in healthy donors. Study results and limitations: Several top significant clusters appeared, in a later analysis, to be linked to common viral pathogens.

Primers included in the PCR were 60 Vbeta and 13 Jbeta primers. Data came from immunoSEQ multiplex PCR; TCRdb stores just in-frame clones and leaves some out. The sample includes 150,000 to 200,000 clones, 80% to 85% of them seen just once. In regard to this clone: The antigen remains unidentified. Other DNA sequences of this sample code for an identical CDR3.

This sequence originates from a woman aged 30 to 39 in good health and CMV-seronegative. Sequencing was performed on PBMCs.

The CDR3 bases are TGTGCCAGCAGCGGGCCTACTAGTGGGAAGATCACAGATACGCAGTATTTT. It is translated as CASSGPTSGKITDTQYF. This chain joins TRBV28 and TRBJ2-3, with D tentatively TRBD2 (5 bases). Germline V gene lookup returns CDR1 MDHEN and CDR2 SYDVKM. Trimming took 6 bases from V and 2 from J, leaving 21 bases between them. The CDR3 has 17 amino acids. The full variable domain, completed using reference TRBV28 and TRBJ2-3, is DVKVTQSSRYLVKRTGEKVFLECVQDMDHENMFWYRQDPGLGLRLIYFSYDVKMKEKGDIPEGYSVSREKKERFSLILESASTNQTSMYLCASSGPTSGKITDTQYFGPGTRLTVL.